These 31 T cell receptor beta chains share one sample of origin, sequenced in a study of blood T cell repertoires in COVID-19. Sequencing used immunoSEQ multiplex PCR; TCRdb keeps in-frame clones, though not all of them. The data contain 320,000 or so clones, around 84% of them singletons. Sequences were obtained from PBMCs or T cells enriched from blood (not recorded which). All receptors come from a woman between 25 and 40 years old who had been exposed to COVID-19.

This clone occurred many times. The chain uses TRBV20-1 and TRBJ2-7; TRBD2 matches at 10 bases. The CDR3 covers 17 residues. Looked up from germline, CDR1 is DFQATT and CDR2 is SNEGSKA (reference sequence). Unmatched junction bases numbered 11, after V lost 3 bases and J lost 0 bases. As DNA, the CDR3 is TGCAGTGCTAGTTTCCGGCTTAGCGGGGGGAGCTCCTACGAGCAGTACTTC. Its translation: CSASFRLSGGSSYEQYF.

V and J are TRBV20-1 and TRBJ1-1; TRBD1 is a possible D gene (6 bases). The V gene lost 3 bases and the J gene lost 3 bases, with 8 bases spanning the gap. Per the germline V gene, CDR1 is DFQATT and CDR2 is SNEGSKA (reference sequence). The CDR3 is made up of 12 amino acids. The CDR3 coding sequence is TGCAGTGCTAGTAAGGGGGACACTGAAGCTTTCTTT. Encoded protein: CSASKGDTEAFF.

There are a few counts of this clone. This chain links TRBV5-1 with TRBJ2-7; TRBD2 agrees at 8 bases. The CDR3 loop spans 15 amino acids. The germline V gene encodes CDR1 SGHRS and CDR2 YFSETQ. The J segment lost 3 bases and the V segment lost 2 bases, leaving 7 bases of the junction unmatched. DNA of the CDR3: TGCGCCAGCAGCTTAAATGGCGGGGGGCTCTACGAGCAGTACTTC. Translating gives CASSLNGGGLYEQYF.

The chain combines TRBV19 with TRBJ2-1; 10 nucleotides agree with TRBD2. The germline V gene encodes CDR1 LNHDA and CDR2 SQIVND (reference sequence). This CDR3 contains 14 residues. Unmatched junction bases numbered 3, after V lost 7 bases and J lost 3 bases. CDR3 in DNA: TGTGCCAGTACCTCTAGCGGGAGCTACAATGAGCAGTTCTTC. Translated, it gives CASTSSGSYNEQFF. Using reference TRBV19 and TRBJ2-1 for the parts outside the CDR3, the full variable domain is DGGITQSPKYLFRKEGQNVTLSCEQNLNHDAMYWYRQDPGQGLRLIYYSQIVNDFQKGDIAEGYSVSREKKESFPLTVTSAQKNPTAFYLCASTSSGSYNEQFFGPGTRLTVL.

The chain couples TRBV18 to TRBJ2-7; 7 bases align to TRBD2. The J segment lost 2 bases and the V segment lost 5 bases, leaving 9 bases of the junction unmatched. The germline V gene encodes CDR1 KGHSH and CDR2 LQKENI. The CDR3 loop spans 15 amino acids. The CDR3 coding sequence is TGTGCCAGCTCAGTGTCTAGCGGCCTGGCCTACGAGCAGTACTTC. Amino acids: CASSVSSGLAYEQYF.

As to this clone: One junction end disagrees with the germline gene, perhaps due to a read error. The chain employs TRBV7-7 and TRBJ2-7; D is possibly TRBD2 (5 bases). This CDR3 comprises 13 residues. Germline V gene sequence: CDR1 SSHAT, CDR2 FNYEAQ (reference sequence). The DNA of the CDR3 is TGTGCTAGCAGCTTAGGAGGAACCTACGAGCAGTACTTC. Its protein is CASSLGGTYEQYF.

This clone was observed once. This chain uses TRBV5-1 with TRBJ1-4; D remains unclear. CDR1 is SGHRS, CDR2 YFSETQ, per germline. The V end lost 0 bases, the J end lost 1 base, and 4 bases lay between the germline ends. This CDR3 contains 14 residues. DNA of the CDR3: TGCGCCAGCAGCTTGGACAGAACTAATGAAAAACTGTTTTTT. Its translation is CASSLDRTNEKLFF.

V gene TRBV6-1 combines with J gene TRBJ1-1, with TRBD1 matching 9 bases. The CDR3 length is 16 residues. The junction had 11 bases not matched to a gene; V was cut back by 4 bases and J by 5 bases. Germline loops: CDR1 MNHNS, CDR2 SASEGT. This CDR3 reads CASSVPGQGLITEAFF. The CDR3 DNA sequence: TGTGCCAGCAGTGTCCCGGGACAGGGCCTTATAACTGAAGCTTTCTTT.

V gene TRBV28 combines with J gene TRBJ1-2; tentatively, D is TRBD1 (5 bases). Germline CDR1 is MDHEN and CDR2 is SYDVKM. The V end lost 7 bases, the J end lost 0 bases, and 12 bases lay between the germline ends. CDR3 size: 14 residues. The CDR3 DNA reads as TGTGCCAGCACCCCAGGGTCGCCTAACTATGGCTACACCTTC. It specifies CASTPGSPNYGYTF.

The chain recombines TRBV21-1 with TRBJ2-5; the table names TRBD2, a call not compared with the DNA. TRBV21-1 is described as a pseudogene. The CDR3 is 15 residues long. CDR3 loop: CASSEDLGGQETQYF. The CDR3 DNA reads TGTGCCAGCAGCGAAGACCTTGGGGGGCAAGAGACCCAGTACTTC.

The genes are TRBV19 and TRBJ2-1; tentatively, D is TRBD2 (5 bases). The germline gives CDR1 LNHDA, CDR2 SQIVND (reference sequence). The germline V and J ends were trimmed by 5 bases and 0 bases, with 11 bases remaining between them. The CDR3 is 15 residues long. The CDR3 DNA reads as TGTGCCAGTAGTGGGGAGCACTTCTCCTACAATGAGCAGTTCTTC. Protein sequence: CASSGEHFSYNEQFF.

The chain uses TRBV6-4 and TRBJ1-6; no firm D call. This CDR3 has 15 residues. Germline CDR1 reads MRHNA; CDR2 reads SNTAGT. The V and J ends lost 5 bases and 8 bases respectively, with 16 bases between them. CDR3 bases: TGTGCCAGCAGTCTACAAGGACCCGGGGATTCACCCCTCCACTTT. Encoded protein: CASSLQGPGDSPLHF.

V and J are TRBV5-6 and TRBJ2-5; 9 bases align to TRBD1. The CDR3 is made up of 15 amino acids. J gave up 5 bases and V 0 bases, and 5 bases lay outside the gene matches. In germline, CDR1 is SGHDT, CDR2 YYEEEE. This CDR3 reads CASSLDRGRLETQYF. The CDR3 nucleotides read TGTGCCAGCAGCTTGGACAGGGGGCGTCTGGAGACCCAGTACTTC. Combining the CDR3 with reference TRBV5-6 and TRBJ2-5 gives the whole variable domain DAGVTQSPTHLIKTRGQQVTLRCSPKSGHDTVSWYQQALGQGPQFIFQYYEEEERQRGNFPDRFSGHQFPNYSSELNVNALLLGDSALYLCASSLDRGRLETQYFGPGTRLLVL.

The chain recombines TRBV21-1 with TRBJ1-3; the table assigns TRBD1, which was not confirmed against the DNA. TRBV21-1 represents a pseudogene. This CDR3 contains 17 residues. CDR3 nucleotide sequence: TGTGCCAGCAGCAAAGATGGCAGTGTAAGCTCTGGAAACACCATATATTTT. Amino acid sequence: CASSKDGSVSSGNTIYF.

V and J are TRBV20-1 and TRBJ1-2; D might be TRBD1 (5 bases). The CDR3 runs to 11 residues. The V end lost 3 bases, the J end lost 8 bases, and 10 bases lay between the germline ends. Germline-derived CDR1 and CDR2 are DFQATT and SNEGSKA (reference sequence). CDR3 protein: CSASPGGGYTF. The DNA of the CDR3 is TGCAGTGCTAGCCCCGGGGGGGGCTACACCTTC.

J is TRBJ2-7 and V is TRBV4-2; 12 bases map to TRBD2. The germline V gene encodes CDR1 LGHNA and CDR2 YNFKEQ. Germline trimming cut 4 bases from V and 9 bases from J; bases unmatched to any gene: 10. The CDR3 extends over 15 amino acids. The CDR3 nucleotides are TGTGCCAGCAGCCCCGGGACTAGCGGGCTACGAGGGCAGTACTTC. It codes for CASSPGTSGLRGQYF.

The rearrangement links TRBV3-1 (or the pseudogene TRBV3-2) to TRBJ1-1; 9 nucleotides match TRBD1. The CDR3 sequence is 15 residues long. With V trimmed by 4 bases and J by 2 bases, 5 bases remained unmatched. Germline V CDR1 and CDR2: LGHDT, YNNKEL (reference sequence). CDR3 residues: CASSPRTGANTEAFF. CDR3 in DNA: TGTGCCAGCAGCCCAAGGACAGGGGCCAACACTGAAGCTTTCTTT.

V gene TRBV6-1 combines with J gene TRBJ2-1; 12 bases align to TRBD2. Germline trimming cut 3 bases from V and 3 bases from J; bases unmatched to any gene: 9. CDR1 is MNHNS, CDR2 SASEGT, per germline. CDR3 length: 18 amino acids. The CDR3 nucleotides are TGTGCCAGCAGTGAGAGACTAGCGGGAGCCCTCGTCTACAATGAGCAGTTCTTC. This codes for CASSERLAGALVYNEQFF.

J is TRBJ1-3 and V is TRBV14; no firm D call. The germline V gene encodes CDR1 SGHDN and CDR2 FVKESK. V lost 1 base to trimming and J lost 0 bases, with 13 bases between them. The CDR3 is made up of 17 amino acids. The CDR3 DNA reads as TGTGCCAGCAGCCAAGTTGTATATGCGAGCTCTGGAAACACCATATATTTT. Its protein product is CASSQVVYASSGNTIYF.

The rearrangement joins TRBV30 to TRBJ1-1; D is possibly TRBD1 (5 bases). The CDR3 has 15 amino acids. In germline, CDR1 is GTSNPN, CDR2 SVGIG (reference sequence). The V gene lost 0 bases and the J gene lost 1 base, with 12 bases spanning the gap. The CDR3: CAWSVRGYGNTEAFF. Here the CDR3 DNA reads TGTGCCTGGAGTGTTAGGGGTTATGGGAACACTGAAGCTTTCTTT.

CDR3 loop: CASSSGTVTDTQYF. The CDR3 DNA follows: TGCGCCAGCAGCAGTGGGACAGTCACAGATACGCAGTATTTT. The J gene is TRBJ2-3, the V gene TRBV5-1, with TRBD1 matching over 7 bases. The CDR3 loop spans 14 amino acids. Germline CDR1 and CDR2: SGHRS and YFSETQ. Losses at the gene ends were 4 bases for V and 2 bases for J; bases not matched to a gene: 4.

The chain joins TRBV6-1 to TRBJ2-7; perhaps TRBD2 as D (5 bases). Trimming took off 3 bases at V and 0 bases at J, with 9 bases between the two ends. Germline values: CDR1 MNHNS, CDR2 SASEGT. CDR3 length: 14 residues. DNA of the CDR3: TGTGCCAGCAGTGATTACGGGGTCTCCTACGAGCAGTACTTC. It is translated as CASSDYGVSYEQYF.

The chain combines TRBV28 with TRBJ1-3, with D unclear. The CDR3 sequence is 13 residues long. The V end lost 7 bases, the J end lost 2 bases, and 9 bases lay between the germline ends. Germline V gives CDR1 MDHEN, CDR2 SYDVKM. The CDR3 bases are TGTGCCAGCATGAGGCTTACTGGAAACACCATATATTTT. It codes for CASMRLTGNTIYF.

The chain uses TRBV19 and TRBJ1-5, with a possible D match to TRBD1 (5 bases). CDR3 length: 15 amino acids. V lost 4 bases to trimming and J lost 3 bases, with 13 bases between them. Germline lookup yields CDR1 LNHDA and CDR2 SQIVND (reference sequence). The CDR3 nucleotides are TGTGCCAGTAGTAGGGGCGCCGGAATCAATCAGCCCCAGCATTTT. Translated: CASSRGAGINQPQHF.

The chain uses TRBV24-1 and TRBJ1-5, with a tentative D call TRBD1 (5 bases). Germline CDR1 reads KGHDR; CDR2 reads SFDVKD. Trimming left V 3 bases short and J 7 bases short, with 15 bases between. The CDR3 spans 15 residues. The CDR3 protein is CATSDVRGEGQPQHF. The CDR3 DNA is TGTGCCACCAGTGATGTGAGAGGGGAGGGCCAGCCCCAGCATTTT.

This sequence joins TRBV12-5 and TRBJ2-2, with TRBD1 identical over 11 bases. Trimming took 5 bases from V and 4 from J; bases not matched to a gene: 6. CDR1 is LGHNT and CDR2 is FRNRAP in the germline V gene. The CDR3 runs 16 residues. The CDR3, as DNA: TGTGCTAGTGGTCGGACAGGGGGCGAGTTCACCGGGGAGCTGTTTTTT. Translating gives CASGRTGGEFTGELFF. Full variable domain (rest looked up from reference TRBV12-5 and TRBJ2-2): DARVTQTPRHKVTEMGQEVTMRCQPILGHNTVFWYRQTMMQGLELLAYFRNRAPLDDSGMPKDRFSAEMPDATLATLKIQPSEPRDSAVYFCASGRTGGEFTGELFFGEGSRLTVL.

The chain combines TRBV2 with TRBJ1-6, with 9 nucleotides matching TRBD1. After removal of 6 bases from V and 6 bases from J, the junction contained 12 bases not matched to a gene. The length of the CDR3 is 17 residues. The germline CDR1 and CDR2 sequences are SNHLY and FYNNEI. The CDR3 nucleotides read TGTGCCAGCAGCCATACGATGGGACAGGGTTTTAATTCACCCCTCCACTTT. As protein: CASSHTMGQGFNSPLHF.

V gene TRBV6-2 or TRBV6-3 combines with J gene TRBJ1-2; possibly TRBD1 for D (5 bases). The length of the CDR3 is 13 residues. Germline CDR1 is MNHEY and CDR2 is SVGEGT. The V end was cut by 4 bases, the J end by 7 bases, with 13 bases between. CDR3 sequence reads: CASSLQVRGGYTF. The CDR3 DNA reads TGTGCCAGCAGTTTACAGGTCCGCGGTGGCTACACCTTC.

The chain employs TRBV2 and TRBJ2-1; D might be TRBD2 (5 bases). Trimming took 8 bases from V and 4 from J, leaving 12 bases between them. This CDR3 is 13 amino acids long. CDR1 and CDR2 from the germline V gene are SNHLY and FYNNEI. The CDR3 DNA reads TGTGCCAGCGGATCACTAGGGTACAATGAGCAGTTCTTC. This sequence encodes CASGSLGYNEQFF.

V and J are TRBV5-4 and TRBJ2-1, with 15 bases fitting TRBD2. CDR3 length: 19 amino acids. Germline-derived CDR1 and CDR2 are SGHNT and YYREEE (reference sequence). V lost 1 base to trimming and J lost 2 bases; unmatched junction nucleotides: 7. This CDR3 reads CASSLLGLAGGLAYNEQFF. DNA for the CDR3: TGTGCCAGCAGCTTGTTGGGACTAGCGGGAGGACTAGCCTACAATGAGCAGTTCTTC.

CDR3: CASSFMRAYEQYF. Written as DNA, the CDR3 is TGTGCCAGCAGTTTTATGAGGGCCTACGAGCAGTACTTC. The chain is built from TRBV28 and TRBJ2-7; D might be TRBD2 (5 bases). The germline V gene encodes CDR1 MDHEN and CDR2 SYDVKM. V lost 3 bases and J 2 bases, leaving 8 bases between the germline ends. This CDR3 has 13 amino acids.